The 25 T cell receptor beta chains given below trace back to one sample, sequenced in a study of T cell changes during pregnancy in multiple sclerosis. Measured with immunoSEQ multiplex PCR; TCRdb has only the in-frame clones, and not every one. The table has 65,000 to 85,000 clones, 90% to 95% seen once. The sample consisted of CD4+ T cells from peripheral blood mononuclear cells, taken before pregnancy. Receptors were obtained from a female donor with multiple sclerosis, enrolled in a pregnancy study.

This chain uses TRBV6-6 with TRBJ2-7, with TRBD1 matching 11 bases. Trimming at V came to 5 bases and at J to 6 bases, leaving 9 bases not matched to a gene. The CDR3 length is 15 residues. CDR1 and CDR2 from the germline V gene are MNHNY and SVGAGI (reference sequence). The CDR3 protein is CASSKGQGVIGEQYF. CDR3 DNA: TGTGCCAGCAGTAAGGGACAGGGGGTTATTGGCGAGCAGTACTTC.

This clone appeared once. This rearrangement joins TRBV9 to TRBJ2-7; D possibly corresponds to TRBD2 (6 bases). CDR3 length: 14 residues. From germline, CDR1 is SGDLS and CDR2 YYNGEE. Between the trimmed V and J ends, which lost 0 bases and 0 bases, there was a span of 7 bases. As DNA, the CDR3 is TGTGCCAGCAGCGTAGGCGGGAACTCCTACGAGCAGTACTTC. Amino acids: CASSVGGNSYEQYF. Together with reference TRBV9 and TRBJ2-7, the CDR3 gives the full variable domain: DSGVTQTPKHLITATGQRVTLRCSPRSGDLSVYWYQQSLDQGLQFLIQYYNGEERAKGNILERFSAQQFPDLHSELNLSSLELGDSALYFCASSVGGNSYEQYFGPGTRLTVT.

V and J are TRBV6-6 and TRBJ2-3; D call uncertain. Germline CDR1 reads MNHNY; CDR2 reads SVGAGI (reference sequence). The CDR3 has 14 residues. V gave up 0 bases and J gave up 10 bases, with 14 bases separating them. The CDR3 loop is CASSYSANVFSQYF. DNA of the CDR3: TGTGCCAGCAGTTACTCGGCCAACGTCTTTTCGCAGTATTTT.

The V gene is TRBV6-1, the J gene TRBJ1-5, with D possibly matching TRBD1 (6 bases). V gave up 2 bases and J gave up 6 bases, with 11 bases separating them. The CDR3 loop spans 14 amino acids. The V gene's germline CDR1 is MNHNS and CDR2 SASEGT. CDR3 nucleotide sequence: TGTGCCAGCAGTGAAATCGACAGGAGTCAGCCCCAGCATTTT. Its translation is CASSEIDRSQPQHF.

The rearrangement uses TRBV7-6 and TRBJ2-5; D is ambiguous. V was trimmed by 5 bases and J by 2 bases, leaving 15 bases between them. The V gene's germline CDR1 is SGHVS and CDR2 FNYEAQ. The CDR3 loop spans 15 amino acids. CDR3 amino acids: CASSRSTPWQETQYF. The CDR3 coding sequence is TGTGCCAGCAGCCGGTCCACCCCGTGGCAAGAGACCCAGTACTTC.

This chain's CDR3 is CASSEEGARSYGYTF. The CDR3 bases are TGTGCCAGCAGTGAAGAGGGGGCCAGGAGCTATGGCTACACCTTC. The genes are TRBV6-1 and TRBJ1-2; 7 bases map to TRBD1. This CDR3 is built from 15 residues. From germline, CDR1 is MNHNS and CDR2 SASEGT. After removal of 1 base from V and 4 bases from J, the junction contained 6 bases not matched to a gene.

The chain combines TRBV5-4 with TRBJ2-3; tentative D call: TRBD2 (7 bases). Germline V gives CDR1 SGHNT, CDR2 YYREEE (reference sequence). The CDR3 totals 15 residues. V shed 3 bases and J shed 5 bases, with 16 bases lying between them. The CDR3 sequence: CASSSFPGGRDTQYF. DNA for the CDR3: TGTGCCAGCAGCTCCTTCCCGGGGGGCCGAGATACGCAGTATTTT. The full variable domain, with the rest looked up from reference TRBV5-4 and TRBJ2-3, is ETGVTQSPTHLIKTRGQQVTLRCSSQSGHNTVSWYQQALGQGPQFIFQYYREEENGRGNFPPRFSGLQFPNYSSELNVNALELDDSALYLCASSSFPGGRDTQYFGPGTRLTVL.

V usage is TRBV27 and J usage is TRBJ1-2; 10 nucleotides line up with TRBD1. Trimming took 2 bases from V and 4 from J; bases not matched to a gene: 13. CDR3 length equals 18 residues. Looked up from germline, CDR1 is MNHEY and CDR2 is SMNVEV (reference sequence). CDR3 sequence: CASSLKLRTGGTFYGYTF. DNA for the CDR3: TGTGCCAGCAGTTTAAAATTAAGGACAGGGGGTACCTTCTATGGCTACACCTTC.

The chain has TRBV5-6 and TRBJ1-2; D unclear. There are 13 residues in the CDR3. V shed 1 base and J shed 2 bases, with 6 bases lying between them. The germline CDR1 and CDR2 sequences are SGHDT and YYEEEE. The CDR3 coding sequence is TGTGCCAGCAGCTTGACAGAAAACTATGGCTACACCTTC. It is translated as CASSLTENYGYTF.

The CDR3: CASTPGREEQYF. The CDR3 DNA reads as TGTGCCAGCACTCCGGGGAGGGAAGAGCAGTACTTC. V and J are TRBV5-5 and TRBJ2-7, with 7 bases matching TRBD2. The CDR3 consists of 12 residues. The V gene end was trimmed by 6 bases and the J gene end by 7 bases; junction bases not matched to a gene: 7. From germline, CDR1 is SGHKS and CDR2 YYEKEE (reference sequence).

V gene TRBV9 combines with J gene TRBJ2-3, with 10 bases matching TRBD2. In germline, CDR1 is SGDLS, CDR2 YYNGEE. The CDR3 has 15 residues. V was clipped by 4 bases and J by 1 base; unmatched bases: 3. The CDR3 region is CASSITSGGTDTQYF. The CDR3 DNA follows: TGTGCCAGCAGCATAACTAGCGGGGGCACAGATACGCAGTATTTT.

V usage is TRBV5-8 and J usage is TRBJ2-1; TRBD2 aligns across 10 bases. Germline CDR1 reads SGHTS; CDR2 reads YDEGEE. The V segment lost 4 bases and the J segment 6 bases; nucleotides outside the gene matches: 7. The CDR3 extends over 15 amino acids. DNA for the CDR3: TGTGCCAGCAGCCTTCTAGCGGGAGTTGGCAATGAGCAGTTCTTC. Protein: CASSLLAGVGNEQFF.

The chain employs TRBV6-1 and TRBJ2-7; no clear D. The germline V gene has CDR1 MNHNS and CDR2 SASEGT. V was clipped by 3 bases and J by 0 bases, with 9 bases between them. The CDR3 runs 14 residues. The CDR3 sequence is CASSDPRYSYEQYF. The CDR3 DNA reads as TGTGCCAGCAGTGATCCCCGGTACTCCTACGAGCAGTACTTC.

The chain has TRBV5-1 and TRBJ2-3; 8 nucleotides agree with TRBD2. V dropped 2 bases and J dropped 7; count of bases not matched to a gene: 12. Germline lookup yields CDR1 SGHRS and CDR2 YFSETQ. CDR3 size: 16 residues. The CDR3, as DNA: TGCGCCAGCAGCTTAAGTGGAAGCGGGGGACCTCATACGCAGTATTTT. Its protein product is CASSLSGSGGPHTQYF. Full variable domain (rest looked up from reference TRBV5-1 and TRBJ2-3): KAGVTQTPRYLIKTRGQQVTLSCSPISGHRSVSWYQQTPGQGLQFLFEYFSETQRNKGNFPGRFSGRQFSNSRSEMNVSTLELGDSALYLCASSLSGSGGPHTQYFGPGTRLTVL.

The CDR3 nucleotides are TGCAGCGTTGAGCCGTGGGGGCAGGGCGGCGGCTACACCTTC. It encodes CSVEPWGQGGGYTF. The gene calls are TRBV29-1 and TRBJ1-2, with D perhaps TRBD1 (6 bases). From germline, CDR1 is SQVTM and CDR2 ANQGSEA. Trimming left V 3 bases short and J 8 bases short, with 19 bases between. The CDR3 is 14 residues long.

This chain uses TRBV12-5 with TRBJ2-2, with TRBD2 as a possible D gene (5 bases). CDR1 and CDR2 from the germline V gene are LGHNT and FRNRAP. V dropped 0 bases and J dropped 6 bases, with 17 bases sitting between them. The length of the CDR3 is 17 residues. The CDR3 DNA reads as TGTGCTAGTGGTTTGGTACTCGAGGGCTTGGCCGCCGGGGAGCTGTTTTTT. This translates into CASGLVLEGLAAGELFF.

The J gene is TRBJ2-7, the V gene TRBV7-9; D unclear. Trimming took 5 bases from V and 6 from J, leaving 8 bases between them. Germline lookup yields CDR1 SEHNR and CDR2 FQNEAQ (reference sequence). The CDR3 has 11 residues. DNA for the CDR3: TGTGCCAGCAGCAAACCCGGCGAGCAGTACTTC. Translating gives CASSKPGEQYF.

DNA for the CDR3: TGTGCCAGCAAACAGGGGAACACTGAAGCTTTCTTT. Residues: CASKQGNTEAFF. V gene TRBV14 combines with J gene TRBJ1-1; a weak D match, TRBD1 (6 bases). CDR3 length equals 12 residues. Per germline, CDR1 SGHDN and CDR2 FVKESK. V lost 7 bases to trimming and J lost 1 base, with 7 bases between them.

CDR3 sequence reads: CAISEYGETQYF. CDR3 nucleotides: TGTGCCATCAGTGAGTACGGAGAGACCCAGTACTTC. This sequence joins TRBV10-3 and TRBJ2-5; D is unclear. The germline gives CDR1 ENHRY, CDR2 SYGVKD. Trimming shortened V by 1 base and J by 4 bases, and 4 bases separated the two germline ends. The CDR3 contains 12 residues.

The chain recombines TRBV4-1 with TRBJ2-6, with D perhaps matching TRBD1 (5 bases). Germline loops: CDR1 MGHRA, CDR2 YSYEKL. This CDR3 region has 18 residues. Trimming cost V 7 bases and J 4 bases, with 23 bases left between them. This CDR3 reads CASTAKTGRAGGANVLTF. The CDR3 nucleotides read TGCGCCAGCACCGCCAAGACGGGCAGGGCTGGGGGGGCCAACGTCCTGACTTTC.

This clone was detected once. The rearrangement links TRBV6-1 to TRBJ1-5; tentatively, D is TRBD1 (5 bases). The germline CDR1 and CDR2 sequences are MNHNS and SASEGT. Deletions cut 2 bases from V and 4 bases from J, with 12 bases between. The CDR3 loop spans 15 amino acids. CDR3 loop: CASSESGGRNQPQHF. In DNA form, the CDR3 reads TGTGCCAGCAGTGAATCGGGGGGAAGAAATCAGCCCCAGCATTTT.

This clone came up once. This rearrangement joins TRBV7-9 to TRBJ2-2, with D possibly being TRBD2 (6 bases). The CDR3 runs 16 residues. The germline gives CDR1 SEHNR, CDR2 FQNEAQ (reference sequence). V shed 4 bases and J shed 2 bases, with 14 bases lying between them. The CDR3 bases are TGTGCCAGCAGCTCTACGCCGGGACTTAACACCGGGGAGCTGTTTTTT. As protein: CASSSTPGLNTGELFF.

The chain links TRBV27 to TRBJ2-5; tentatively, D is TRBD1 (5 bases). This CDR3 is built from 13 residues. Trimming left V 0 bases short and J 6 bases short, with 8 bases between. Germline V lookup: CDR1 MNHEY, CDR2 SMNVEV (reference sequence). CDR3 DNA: TGTGCCAGCAGTTTATCGCCAGGGAAGACCCAGTACTTC. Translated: CASSLSPGKTQYF.

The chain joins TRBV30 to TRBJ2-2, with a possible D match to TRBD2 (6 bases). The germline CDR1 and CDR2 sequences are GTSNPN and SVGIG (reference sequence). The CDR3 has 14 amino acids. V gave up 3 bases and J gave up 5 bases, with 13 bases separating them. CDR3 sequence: CAWRDSGGTGELFF. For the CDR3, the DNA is TGTGCCTGGAGAGATAGCGGAGGAACCGGGGAGCTGTTTTTT.

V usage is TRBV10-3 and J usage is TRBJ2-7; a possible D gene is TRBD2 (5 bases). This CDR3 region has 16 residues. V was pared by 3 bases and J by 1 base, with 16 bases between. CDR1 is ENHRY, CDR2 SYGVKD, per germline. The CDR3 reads CAISDPWRTSSYEQYF. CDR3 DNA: TGTGCCATCAGTGACCCGTGGAGGACGTCTTCCTACGAGCAGTACTTC.